A single sample gave rise to the 29 T cell receptor beta chains below, sequenced in a study of early T cells in non-severe SARS-CoV-2 infection. MiXCR was run by TCRdb on the 5' RACE reads, yielding one entry per CDR3 protein. The data show nearly 110,000 distinct CDR3 sequences, with 11% seen just once and approximately 7.3% held by the top ten. The sequenced sample consisted of whole blood. These receptors were taken from an adult who was a healthcare worker with PCR-confirmed SARS-CoV-2 infection or an uninfected control (not recorded which).

In its sample, this clonotype was seen many times. This chain joins TRBV10-2 and TRBJ2-1; 9 bases are a match to TRBD2. The ends lost 7 bases at V and 8 bases at J; junction bases unmatched: 9. CDR1 is WSHSY and CDR2 is SAAADI in the germline V gene. The CDR3 loop spans 14 amino acids. The CDR3 DNA is TGCGCCAGCATGGACTTAGCGGGAGTGCATGAGCAGTTCTTC. It codes for CASMDLAGVHEQFF.

This clonotype occurred many times. The rearrangement uses TRBV6-1 and TRBJ1-2; D gene unclear. Per the germline V gene, CDR1 is MNHNS and CDR2 is SASEGT. There are 15 residues in the CDR3. Trimming shortened V by 0 bases and J by 4 bases, and 12 bases separated the two germline ends. CDR3 in DNA: TGTGCCAGCAGTGAAGCGCTTCGTGGGGTCTATGGCTACACCTTC. Its protein product is CASSEALRGVYGYTF.

This chain connects TRBV20-1 to TRBJ2-2; either TRBD1 or TRBD2 may fit D (5 bases each). The germline V gene encodes CDR1 DFQATT and CDR2 SNEGSKA (reference sequence). V lost 1 base and J lost 6, with 15 bases in between. This CDR3 comprises 15 residues. In nucleotides, the CDR3 is TGCAGTGCTAGAGCACCTGGGACGGCCCCCGGGGAGCTGTTTTTT. Translated: CSARAPGTAPGELFF.

This clonotype came up a few times. The chain couples TRBV20-1 to TRBJ2-1, with D possibly being TRBD1 or TRBD2 (5 bases each). Looked up from germline, CDR1 is DFQATT and CDR2 is SNEGSKA (reference sequence). Trimming took off 7 bases at V and 10 bases at J, with 20 bases between the two ends. CDR3 size: 13 residues. CDR3 sequence (DNA): TGCAGTGAAAGGGGCGCGGGTGGTAGGGAGCAGTTCTTC. Translated: CSERGAGGREQFF.

The sample holds a few counts of this clonotype. The rearrangement joins TRBV28 to TRBJ1-4; TRBD1 is a possible D gene (5 bases). There are 15 residues in the CDR3. Trimming took 5 bases from V and 0 from J, leaving 10 bases between them. Germline loops: CDR1 MDHEN, CDR2 SYDVKM. CDR3 in DNA: TGTGCCAGCAGTCCTACAGGTGCAACTAATGAAAAACTGTTTTTT. Residues: CASSPTGATNEKLFF.

The V and J genes are TRBV12-3 or TRBV12-4 and TRBJ2-2; D uncertain. Trimming pared 0 bases from V and 2 bases from J, leaving 7 bases between. The CDR3 consists of 15 residues. The CDR3 spells CASSLAGRNTGELFF. In DNA form, the CDR3 reads TGTGCCAGCAGTTTAGCAGGCAGAAACACCGGGGAGCTGTTTTTT.

This clonotype was counted between two and nine times. In nucleotides, the CDR3 is TGCAGTGCGGAGGGACGAGCGGGTGAGCAGTACTTC. It encodes CSAEGRAGEQYF. The V call is TRBV20-1, the J call TRBJ2-7; the D gene is possibly TRBD2 (6 bases). CDR1 and CDR2 (germline): DFQATT, SNEGSKA (reference sequence). The V gene lost 6 bases and the J gene lost 7 bases, with 16 bases spanning the gap. The CDR3 loop spans 12 amino acids.

This clonotype was seen repeatedly, ten times or more. V is TRBV6-2 or TRBV6-3 and J is TRBJ2-1; 8 bases agree with TRBD1. The germline V gene encodes CDR1 MNHEY and CDR2 SVGEGT. The CDR3 totals 16 residues. V shed 4 bases and J 8 bases; nucleotides not matched to a gene: 13. The CDR3 loop reads CASSFFSWDRRDEQFF. The CDR3 DNA reads as TGTGCCAGCAGTTTTTTCTCCTGGGACAGGCGGGATGAGCAGTTCTTC.

This clonotype came up a few times. The chain couples TRBV6-2 or TRBV6-3 to TRBJ2-5, with 9 bases aligning to TRBD2. The germline V gene encodes CDR1 MNHEY and CDR2 SVGEGT. There are 18 residues in the CDR3. V shed 8 bases, J shed 3 bases, and the junction held 19 bases outside the gene matches. CDR3 sequence reads: CASPPSTSGDRFEETQYF. In nucleotides, the CDR3 is TGTGCCAGCCCCCCCTCGACTAGCGGAGACAGATTCGAAGAGACCCAGTACTTC.

In this sample, this clonotype turned up a few times. V usage is TRBV29-1 and J usage is TRBJ2-5; TRBD1 might be the D (6 bases). Trimming shortened V by 5 bases and J by 7 bases, and 20 bases separated the two germline ends. This CDR3 has 14 residues. Germline lookup yields CDR1 SQVTM and CDR2 ANQGSEA. CDR3 nucleotide sequence: TGCAGCGTTTCTAGGGACACCCAGCGTGGGACCCAGTACTTC. Encoded protein: CSVSRDTQRGTQYF.

This clonotype was seen repeatedly, ten times or more. The chain combines TRBV9 with TRBJ2-1, with D possibly being TRBD1 (5 bases). The germline V and J ends were trimmed by 0 bases and 7 bases, with 17 bases remaining between them. This CDR3 has 16 amino acids. CDR1 and CDR2 (germline): SGDLS, YYNGEE. The CDR3 nucleotides read TGTGCCAGCAGCGTAGGTTTCAGGGCCCCAGAAAATGAGCAGTTCTTC. Encoded protein: CASSVGFRAPENEQFF.

The chain joins TRBV29-1 to TRBJ2-5; D is possibly TRBD2 (6 bases). The CDR3 sequence is 16 residues long. Trimming cost V 2 bases and J 2 bases, with 18 bases left between them. The V gene's germline CDR1 is SQVTM and CDR2 ANQGSEA. CDR3 sequence: CSVEYSWPSAQETQYF. The CDR3 coding sequence is TGCAGCGTTGAATATAGTTGGCCTAGCGCACAAGAGACCCAGTACTTC.

This chain joins TRBV11-2 and TRBJ2-5; 8 bases are a match to TRBD2. Germline CDR1 SGHAT, CDR2 FQNNGV. Germline trimming cut 5 bases from V and 2 bases from J; bases unmatched to any gene: 10. The CDR3 is made up of 16 amino acids. CDR3 in DNA: TGTGCCAGCAGCCCAAGAACCGGGAGGGGGCAAGAGACCCAGTACTTC. This encodes CASSPRTGRGQETQYF.

In this sample, this clonotype is medium-sized. The chain combines TRBV6-1 with TRBJ2-2; D might be TRBD1 (6 bases). Trimming cost V 3 bases and J 6 bases, with 11 bases left between them. The CDR3 runs 14 residues. In germline, CDR1 is MNHNS, CDR2 SASEGT. The CDR3 coding sequence is TGTGCCAGCAGTGATCAGGGGAGTGCCGGGGAGCTGTTTTTT. The encoded protein is CASSDQGSAGELFF.

The V call is TRBV20-1, the J call TRBJ1-4; D gene ambiguous. The CDR3 covers 11 residues. CDR1 and CDR2 (germline): DFQATT, SNEGSKA (reference sequence). V was cut by 0 bases and J by 8 bases, with 4 bases left in between. CDR3 bases: TGCAGTGCTAGAGATGCGGAAAAACTGTTTTTT. Translation gives CSARDAEKLFF.

This clonotype was observed at least ten times. The V and J genes are TRBV5-1 and TRBJ2-3, with TRBD2 matching over 9 bases. Unmatched junction bases numbered 6, after V lost 4 bases and J lost 0 bases. This CDR3 contains 16 residues. Germline V lookup: CDR1 SGHRS, CDR2 YFSETQ. The CDR3 DNA reads as TGCGCCAGCAGCATCGGGACTAGCAGCAGCACAGATACGCAGTATTTT. Protein product: CASSIGTSSSTDTQYF.

This clonotype has a handful of counts. V usage is TRBV4-1 and J usage is TRBJ1-2; 9 positions match TRBD1. This CDR3 has 14 residues. V gave up 8 bases and J gave up 8 bases; unmatched junction bases: 12. Germline CDR1 and CDR2: MGHRA and YSYEKL. CDR3 nucleotides: TGCGCCAGCGGACCGACAGGGGGTATGAAGGGCTACACCTTC. It translates to CASGPTGGMKGYTF.

This clonotype has a count of ten or more. This sequence joins TRBV27 and TRBJ1-1, with D unresolved. The V end lost 2 bases, the J end lost 8 bases, and 12 bases lay between the germline ends. Per the germline V gene, CDR1 is MNHEY and CDR2 is SMNVEV (reference sequence). The CDR3 is 13 residues long. DNA for the CDR3: TGTGCCAGCAGTTTAGGCCGGGGAACCGAAGCTTTCTTT. Protein: CASSLGRGTEAFF.

Of note for this clonotype: At one end, the junction sequence differs from germline, possibly due to a read error. The chain uses TRBV28 and TRBJ2-3, with TRBD2 matching 12 bases. There are 14 residues in the CDR3. CDR1 is MDHEN, CDR2 SYDVKM, per germline. CDR3 amino acids: CASSSPTSGSISLF. The CDR3 DNA sequence: TGTGCCAGCAGTTCGCCGACTAGCGGGAGTATCTCCCTTTTT.

The genes are TRBV28 and TRBJ2-7; 7 bases line up with TRBD2. There are 17 residues in the CDR3. V lost 6 bases to trimming and J lost 4 bases; unmatched junction nucleotides: 18. Germline loops: CDR1 MDHEN, CDR2 SYDVKM. CDR3 DNA sequence: TGTGCCAGCAGCCCTCTAAGCGGGGCGGGGACTGTTTACGAGCAGTACTTC. Protein sequence: CASSPLSGAGTVYEQYF. Using reference TRBV28 and TRBJ2-7 for the parts outside the CDR3, the full variable domain is DVKVTQSSRYLVKRTGEKVFLECVQDMDHENMFWYRQDPGLGLRLIYFSYDVKMKEKGDIPEGYSVSREKKERFSLILESASTNQTSMYLCASSPLSGAGTVYEQYFGPGTRLTVT.

In the case of this clonotype: Given a much more abundant clone one base away, this may be a read error. V gene TRBV7-8 combines with J gene TRBJ2-7; 16 nucleotides align to TRBD2. There are 17 residues in the CDR3. Germline assignment: CDR1 SGHVS and CDR2 FQNEAQ. In DNA, the CDR3 is TGTGCCGGCAGCTTAGAGGGACCGGGACTAGCGGGAGGGCGGCAGTACTTC. It is translated as CAGSLEGPGLAGGRQYF. Based on the CDR3 plus reference TRBV7-8 and TRBJ2-7, the full variable domain is GAGVSQSPRYKVAKRGQDVALRCDPISGHVSLFWYQQALGQGPEFLTYFQNEAQLDKSGLPSDRFFAERPEGSVSTLKIQRTQQEDSAVYLCAGSLEGPGLAGGRQYFGPGTRLTVT.

In its sample, this clonotype was seen a few times. This chain connects TRBV6-2 or TRBV6-3 to TRBJ1-1; D remains ambiguous. The CDR3 consists of 13 residues. From germline, CDR1 is MNHEY and CDR2 SVGEGT. V lost 2 bases to trimming and J lost 5 bases, with 9 bases between them. The CDR3 protein is CASSYLPTTEAFF. DNA of the CDR3: TGTGCCAGCAGTTACCTGCCTACTACTGAAGCTTTCTTT.

This clonotype was detected a few times. The chain combines TRBV5-1 with TRBJ1-2; D gene unclear. This CDR3 region has 12 residues. CDR1 is SGHRS and CDR2 is YFSETQ in the germline V gene. V lost 0 bases and J lost 13, with 13 bases in between. The CDR3 region is CASSLEIGSPTF. CDR3 nucleotide sequence: TGCGCCAGCAGCTTGGAGATCGGGAGCCCCACCTTC.

This chain uses TRBV28 with TRBJ2-7; tentative D call: TRBD2 (6 bases). V was clipped by 4 bases and J by 2 bases, with 12 bases between them. This CDR3 region has 14 residues. The germline V gene encodes CDR1 MDHEN and CDR2 SYDVKM. This CDR3 is CASSSWTKTYEQYF. For the CDR3, the DNA is TGTGCCAGCAGTTCGTGGACTAAGACCTACGAGCAGTACTTC.

J is TRBJ2-4 and V is TRBV15, with 7 bases matching TRBD1. Germline V gives CDR1 LNHNV, CDR2 YYDKDF (reference sequence). After removal of 5 bases from V and 11 bases from J, the junction contained 9 bases not matched to a gene. The CDR3 sequence is 13 residues long. CDR3 region: CATSFDRVSLQYF. The CDR3 coding sequence is TGTGCCACCAGCTTCGACAGGGTATCTCTTCAGTACTTC. Looking up the rest from reference TRBV15 and TRBJ2-4 gives the full variable domain: DAMVIQNPRYQVTQFGKPVTLSCSQTLNHNVMYWYQQKSSQAPKLLFHYYDKDFNNEADTPDNFQSRRPNTSFCFLDIRSPGLGDTAMYLCATSFDRVSLQYFGAGTRLSVL.

This clonotype was seen ten or more times. The J gene is TRBJ2-1, the V gene TRBV5-5, with no clear D. CDR1 and CDR2 (germline): SGHKS, YYEKEE (reference sequence). The CDR3 sequence is 11 residues long. With 5 bases removed from V and 7 bases from J, the gap between germline ends came to 7 bases. The CDR3 sequence: CASSLQNEQFF. CDR3 DNA sequence: TGTGCCAGCAGTTTACAAAATGAGCAGTTCTTC.

V usage is TRBV29-1 and J usage is TRBJ1-1; TRBD1 might be the D (6 bases). Per the germline V gene, CDR1 is SQVTM and CDR2 is ANQGSEA. The CDR3 runs 15 residues. V was pared by 4 bases and J by 2 bases, with 17 bases between. CDR3 in amino acids: CSVVAPGHTNTEAFF. CDR3 in DNA: TGCAGCGTTGTGGCTCCGGGACATACTAACACTGAAGCTTTCTTT. The full variable domain, with the rest looked up from reference TRBV29-1 and TRBJ1-1, is SAVISQKPSRDICQRGTSLTIQCQVDSQVTMMFWYRQQPGQSLTLIATANQGSEATYESGFVIDKFPISRPNLTFSTLTVSNMSPEDSSIYLCSVVAPGHTNTEAFFGQGTRLTVV.

This clonotype occurred many times. V is TRBV4-1 and J is TRBJ2-2; D perhaps matches TRBD1 (6 bases). Germline lookup yields CDR1 MGHRA and CDR2 YSYEKL. Trimming stripped 5 bases from V and 0 bases from J, with 13 bases between. CDR3 length equals 16 residues. This CDR3 is CASSVRDKTNTGELFF. DNA for the CDR3: TGCGCCAGCAGCGTACGGGACAAGACGAACACCGGGGAGCTGTTTTTT.

V gene TRBV28 combines with J gene TRBJ2-7; 7 bases are shared with TRBD1. This CDR3 comprises 15 residues. In germline, CDR1 is MDHEN, CDR2 SYDVKM. Losses at the gene ends were 5 bases for V and 4 bases for J; bases not matched to a gene: 11. The CDR3 region is CASSPPPDRRYEQYF. The CDR3 nucleotides are TGTGCCAGCAGTCCACCACCGGACAGGCGGTACGAGCAGTACTTC.